The clone carrying this T cell receptor beta chain has only a few counts. Under the authors' procedure: Amplifying reference gene primers gave estimates of nucleated cell counts. The protocol was immunoSEQ multiplex PCR, while the TCRdb copy is restricted to in-frame clones and leaves out a portion. D and trimming were read from the DNA, whereas the V and J calls and clone size are those reported in that table. This sample has around 380,000 clones; around 87% occur once, and the top ten carry around 1.3%. Cohort 3 donors counted as recovered after two negative PCRs, clearance, or resolved symptoms. The data were taken from a study of blood T cell repertoires in COVID-19. The wider study: From T cells, B-cell-depleted T cells, or PBMCs came the material, which was cDNA or gDNA.

Sequenced input: PBMCs or T cells enriched from blood (not recorded which). The receptor comes from a man aged 25 to 40 who had recovered from COVID-19.

The DNA of the CDR3 is TGTGCCAGCAGTACAGGGGGCGGTAGCAACTATGGCTACACCTTC. Translating it yields CASSTGGGSNYGYTF. The chain recombines TRBV27 with TRBJ1-2, with TRBD1 matching 9 bases. This CDR3 comprises 15 residues. Germline-derived CDR1 and CDR2 are MNHEY and SMNVEV (reference sequence). Losses at the gene ends were 5 bases for V and 2 bases for J; bases not matched to a gene: 6.